These 6 T cell receptor beta chains were sequenced from one sample in a study of T cells after yellow fever vaccination (dated by TCRdb to between 2018 and 2021). The library relied on 5' RACE. Reads for this sample came from an Illumina HiSeq 2500. Using fastp at Q25 and MiXCR, TCRdb reprocessed the public reads and kept productive beta chains. Here each entry gathers all rows of one CDR3 protein and keeps the most common genes and DNA. Present in this sample are 500,000 to 550,000 distinct CDR3 sequences, just over 20% of which were seen just once. The ten largest clones take up roughly a sixth of the sample. This specimen's treatment or condition label, interpreted: live attenuated yellow fever vaccine strain. The specimen comprised PBMCs, sampled more than 20 days after the first yellow fever vaccination. The origin of the receptors is a man younger than 35 who received the YFV17D yellow fever vaccine.

The table lists this clonotype with a few counts. The V and J genes are TRBV5-1 and TRBJ2-7; D ambiguous. The CDR3 runs 14 residues. CDR1 is SGHRS and CDR2 is YFSETQ in the germline V gene. Trimming removed 0 bases at V and 2 bases at J, with 9 bases between. As DNA, the CDR3 is TGCGCCAGCAGCTTGGTTACGAATCCCTACGAGCAGTACTTC. Translating gives CASSLVTNPYEQYF.

This clonotype was detected ten times or more. The chain uses TRBV20-1 and TRBJ2-3, with D possibly being TRBD1 or TRBD2 (6 bases each). This CDR3 spans 15 amino acids. V dropped 0 bases and J dropped 2 bases, with 12 bases sitting between them. Germline CDR1 is DFQATT and CDR2 is SNEGSKA (reference sequence). CDR3: CSARDLRGLTDTQYF. CDR3 nucleotides: TGCAGTGCTAGAGATCTCCGGGGGCTCACAGATACGCAGTATTTT.

This chain links TRBV7-2 with TRBJ2-1; D is undetermined. The CDR3 extends over 11 amino acids. Germline V lookup: CDR1 SGHTA, CDR2 FQGNSA. Between the trimmed V and J ends, which lost 3 bases and 10 bases, there was a span of 7 bases. DNA for the CDR3: TGTGCCAGCAGCTTTCTGTACGAGCAGTTCTTC. Translating gives CASSFLYEQFF.

This sequence joins TRBV7-9 and TRBJ2-2, with D perhaps matching TRBD2 (7 bases). Germline CDR1 SEHNR, CDR2 FQNEAQ (reference sequence). The V end was cut by 1 base, the J end by 5 bases, with 14 bases between. CDR3 size: 16 residues. CDR3 bases: TGTGCCAGCAGCTTAGTAGGCGGGGGCCGGACCGGGGAGCTGTTTTTT. Translation: CASSLVGGGRTGELFF.

This clonotype has a handful of counts. This chain connects TRBV7-3 to TRBJ2-1, with D possibly being TRBD2 (6 bases). With 2 bases removed from V and 9 bases from J, the gap between germline ends came to 17 bases. CDR3 length: 15 residues. CDR1 and CDR2 from the germline V gene are SGHTA and FQGTGA. CDR3 sequence: CASSLSLAEAGEQFF. CDR3 DNA sequence: TGTGCCAGCAGCTTATCGTTAGCCGAAGCGGGTGAGCAGTTCTTC. The full variable domain, with the rest looked up from reference TRBV7-3 and TRBJ2-1, is GAGVSQTPSNKVTEKGKYVELRCDPISGHTALYWYRQSLGQGPEFLIYFQGTGAADDSGLPNDRFFAVRPEGSVSTLKIQRTERGDSAVYLCASSLSLAEAGEQFFGPGTRLTVL.

The chain uses TRBV4-3 and TRBJ1-2, with TRBD1 matching over 11 bases. CDR1 and CDR2 from the germline V gene are LGHNA and YSLEER. This CDR3 comprises 16 residues. V shed 4 bases and J 5 bases; nucleotides not matched to a gene: 9. In nucleotides, the CDR3 is TGCGCCAGCAGCCTCGGACAGGGGGCCGGTTTTTATGGCTACACCTTC. This gives the protein CASSLGQGAGFYGYTF.